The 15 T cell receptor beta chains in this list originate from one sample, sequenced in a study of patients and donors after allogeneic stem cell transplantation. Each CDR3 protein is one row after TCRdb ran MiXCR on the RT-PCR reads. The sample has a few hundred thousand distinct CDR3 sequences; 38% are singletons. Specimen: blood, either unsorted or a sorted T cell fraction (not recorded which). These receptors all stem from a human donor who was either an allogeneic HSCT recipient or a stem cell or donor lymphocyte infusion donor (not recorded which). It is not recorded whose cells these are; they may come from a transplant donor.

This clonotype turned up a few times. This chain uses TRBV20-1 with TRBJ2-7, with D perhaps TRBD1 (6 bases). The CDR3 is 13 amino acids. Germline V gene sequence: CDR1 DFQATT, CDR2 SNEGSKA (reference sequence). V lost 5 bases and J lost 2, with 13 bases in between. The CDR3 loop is CSAPFQGTYEQYF. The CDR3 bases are TGCAGTGCTCCCTTTCAGGGGACCTACGAGCAGTACTTC.

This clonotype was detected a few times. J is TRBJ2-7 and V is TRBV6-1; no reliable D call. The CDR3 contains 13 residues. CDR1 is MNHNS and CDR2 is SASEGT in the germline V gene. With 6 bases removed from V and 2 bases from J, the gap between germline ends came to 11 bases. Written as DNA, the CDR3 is TGTGCCAGCAGCAAAAACACTGCCTACGAGCAGTACTTC. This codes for CASSKNTAYEQYF.

The CDR3, as DNA: TGTGCCACCAGCGAAACAGGGGACTATGGCTACACCTTC. This translates into CATSETGDYGYTF. This chain links TRBV24-1 with TRBJ1-2, with TRBD1 matching over 7 bases. The CDR3 is made up of 13 amino acids. Germline CDR1 reads KGHDR; CDR2 reads SFDVKD. J was trimmed by 3 bases and V by 7 bases; bases with no gene match: 4.

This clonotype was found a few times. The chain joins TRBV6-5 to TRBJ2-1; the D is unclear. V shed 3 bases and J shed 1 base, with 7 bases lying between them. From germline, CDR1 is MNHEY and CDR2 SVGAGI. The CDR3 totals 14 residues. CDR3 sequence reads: CASSYGVSYNEQFF. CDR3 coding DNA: TGTGCCAGCAGTTATGGGGTTTCCTACAATGAGCAGTTCTTC.

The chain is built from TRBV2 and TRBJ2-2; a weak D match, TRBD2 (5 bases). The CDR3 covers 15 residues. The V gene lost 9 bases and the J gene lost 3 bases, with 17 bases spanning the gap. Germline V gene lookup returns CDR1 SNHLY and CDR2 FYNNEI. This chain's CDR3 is CASVSGLPDTGELFF. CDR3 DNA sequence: TGTGCCAGTGTAAGCGGTCTACCGGACACCGGGGAGCTGTTTTTT.

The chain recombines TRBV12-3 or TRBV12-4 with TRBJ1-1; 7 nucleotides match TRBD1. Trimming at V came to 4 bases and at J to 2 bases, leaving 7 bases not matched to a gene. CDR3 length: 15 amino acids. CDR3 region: CASSSVTGFNTEAFF. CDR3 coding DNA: TGTGCCAGCAGTTCGGTGACAGGGTTCAACACTGAAGCTTTCTTT.

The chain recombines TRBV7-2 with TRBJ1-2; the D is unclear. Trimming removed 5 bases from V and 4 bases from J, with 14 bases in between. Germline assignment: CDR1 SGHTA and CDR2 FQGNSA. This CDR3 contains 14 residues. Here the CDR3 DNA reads TGTGCCAGCAGCGACACATGGAGAGGCTATGGCTACACCTTC. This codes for CASSDTWRGYGYTF.

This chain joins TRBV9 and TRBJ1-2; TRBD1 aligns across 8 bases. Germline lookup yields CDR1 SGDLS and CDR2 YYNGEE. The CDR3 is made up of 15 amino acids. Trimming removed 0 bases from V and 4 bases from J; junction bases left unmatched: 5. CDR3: CASSVGDRQIYGYTF. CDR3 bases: TGTGCCAGCAGCGTAGGGGACAGGCAAATCTATGGCTACACCTTC.

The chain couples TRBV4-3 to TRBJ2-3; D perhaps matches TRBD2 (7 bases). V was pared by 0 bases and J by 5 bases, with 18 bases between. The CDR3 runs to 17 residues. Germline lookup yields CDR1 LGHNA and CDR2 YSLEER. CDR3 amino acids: CASSQEFGGGQQDTQYF. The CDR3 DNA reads TGCGCCAGCAGCCAAGAATTTGGGGGGGGGCAGCAAGATACGCAGTATTTT.

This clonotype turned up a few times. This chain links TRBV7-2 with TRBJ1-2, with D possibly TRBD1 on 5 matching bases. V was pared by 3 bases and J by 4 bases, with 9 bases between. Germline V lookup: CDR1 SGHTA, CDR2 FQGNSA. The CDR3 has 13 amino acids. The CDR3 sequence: CASSLTAAYGYTF. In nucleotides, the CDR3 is TGTGCCAGCAGCTTGACAGCAGCCTATGGCTACACCTTC.

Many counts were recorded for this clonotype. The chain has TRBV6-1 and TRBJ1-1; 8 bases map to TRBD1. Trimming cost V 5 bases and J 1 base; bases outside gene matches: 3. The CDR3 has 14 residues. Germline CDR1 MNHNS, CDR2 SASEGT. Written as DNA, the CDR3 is TGTGCCAGCAGTCCAGGGGGCAGGAACACTGAAGCTTTCTTT. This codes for CASSPGGRNTEAFF.

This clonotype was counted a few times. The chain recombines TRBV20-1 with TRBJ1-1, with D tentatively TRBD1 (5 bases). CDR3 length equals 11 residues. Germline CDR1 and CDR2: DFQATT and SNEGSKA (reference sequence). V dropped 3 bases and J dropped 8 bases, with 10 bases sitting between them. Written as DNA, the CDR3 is TGCAGTGCTAGGGGGGGACGGGAAGCTTTCTTT. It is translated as CSARGGREAFF.

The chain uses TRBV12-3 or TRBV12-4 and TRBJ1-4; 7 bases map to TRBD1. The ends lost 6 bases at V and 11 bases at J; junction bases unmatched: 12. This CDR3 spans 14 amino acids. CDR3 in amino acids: CASRVDRAYEKLFF. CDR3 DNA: TGTGCCAGCAGGGTTGACAGGGCATACGAGAAACTGTTTTTT.

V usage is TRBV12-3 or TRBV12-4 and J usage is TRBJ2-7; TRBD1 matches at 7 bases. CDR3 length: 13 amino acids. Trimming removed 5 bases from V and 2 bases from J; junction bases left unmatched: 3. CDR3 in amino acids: CASSAGTAYEQYF. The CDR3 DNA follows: TGTGCCAGCAGTGCTGGGACAGCCTACGAGCAGTACTTC.

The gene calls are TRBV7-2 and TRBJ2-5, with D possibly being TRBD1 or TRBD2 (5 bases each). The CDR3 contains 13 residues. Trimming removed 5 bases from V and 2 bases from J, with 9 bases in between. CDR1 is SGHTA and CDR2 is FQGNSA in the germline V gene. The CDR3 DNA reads TGTGCCAGCAGCCCCAGGGAGCAAGAGACCCAGTACTTC. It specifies CASSPREQETQYF.